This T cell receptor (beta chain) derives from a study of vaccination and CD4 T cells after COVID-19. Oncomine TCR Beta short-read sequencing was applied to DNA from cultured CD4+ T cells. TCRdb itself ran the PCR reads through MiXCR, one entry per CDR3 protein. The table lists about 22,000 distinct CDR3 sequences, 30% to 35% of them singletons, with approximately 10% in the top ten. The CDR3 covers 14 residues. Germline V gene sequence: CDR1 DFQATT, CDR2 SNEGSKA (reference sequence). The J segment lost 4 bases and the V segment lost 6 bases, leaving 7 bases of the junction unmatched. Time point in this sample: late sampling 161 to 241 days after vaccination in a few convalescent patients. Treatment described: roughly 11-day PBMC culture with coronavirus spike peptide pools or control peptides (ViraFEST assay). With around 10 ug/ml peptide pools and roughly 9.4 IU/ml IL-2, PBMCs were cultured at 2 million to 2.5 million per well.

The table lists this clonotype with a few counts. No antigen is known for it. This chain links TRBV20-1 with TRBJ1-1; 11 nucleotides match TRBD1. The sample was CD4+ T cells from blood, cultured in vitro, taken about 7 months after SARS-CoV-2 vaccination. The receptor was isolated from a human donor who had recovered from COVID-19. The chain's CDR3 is CSAQTGTGGTEAFF. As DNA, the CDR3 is TGCAGTGCCCAAACCGGGACAGGGGGCACTGAAGCTTTCTTT.